Listed here are 25 T cell receptor beta chains from one sample, sequenced in a study of early T cells in non-severe SARS-CoV-2 infection. TCRdb re-analysed the 5' RACE reads in MiXCR, keeping a single row per CDR3 protein. The table lists tens of thousands of distinct CDR3 sequences, 4.5% to 6% of them singletons. The sequencing input was whole blood. Source of these receptors: an adult who was a healthcare worker with PCR-confirmed SARS-CoV-2 infection or an uninfected control (not recorded which).

This clonotype showed up many times. The chain uses TRBV18 and TRBJ1-3; unclear D gene. The CDR3 is 16 residues long. Looked up from germline, CDR1 is KGHSH and CDR2 is LQKENI. V dropped 1 base and J dropped 2 bases, with 12 bases sitting between them. The CDR3, as DNA: TGTGCCAGCTCACCACAGGGCTCTTACGCTGGAAACACCATATATTTT. Its protein is CASSPQGSYAGNTIYF. Full variable domain (rest looked up from reference TRBV18 and TRBJ1-3): NAGVMQNPRHLVRRRGQEARLRCSPMKGHSHVYWYRQLPEEGLKFMVYLQKENIIDESGMPKERFSAEFPKEGPSILRIQQVVRGDSAAYFCASSPQGSYAGNTIYFGEGSWLTVV.

This chain connects TRBV6-1 to TRBJ2-7; a possible D gene is TRBD2 (6 bases). The CDR3 spans 13 residues. CDR1 and CDR2 (germline): MNHNS, SASEGT. The V end lost 2 bases, the J end lost 6 bases, and 11 bases lay between the germline ends. This chain's CDR3 is CASSEREFLEQYF. The CDR3 DNA reads TGTGCCAGCAGTGAACGGGAGTTTCTCGAGCAGTACTTC.

This clonotype was picked up many times. The chain has TRBV11-2 and TRBJ1-1; D not resolved. V was clipped by 0 bases and J by 2 bases, with 7 bases between them. There are 14 residues in the CDR3. CDR1 and CDR2 from the germline V gene are SGHAT and FQNNGV. CDR3 amino acids: CASSLDVENTEAFF. CDR3 nucleotides: TGTGCCAGCAGCTTAGATGTGGAAAACACTGAAGCTTTCTTT.

The sample holds many counts of this clonotype. The chain combines TRBV6-2 or TRBV6-3 with TRBJ1-2, with D unresolved. This CDR3 has 14 amino acids. Germline V gives CDR1 MNHEY, CDR2 SVGEGT. Trimming left V 6 bases short and J 1 base short, with 12 bases between. The CDR3 region has the DNA TGTGCCAGCAGACCACGGATGAGTAACTATGGCTACACCTTC. Its protein product is CASRPRMSNYGYTF.

This clonotype was seen at least ten times. The genes are TRBV18 and TRBJ2-2; 10 positions match TRBD1. Looked up from germline, CDR1 is KGHSH and CDR2 is LQKENI. CDR3 length: 16 residues. The J segment lost 3 bases and the V segment lost 0 bases, leaving 1 base of the junction unmatched. The CDR3 here is CASSPPGTGDTGELFF. CDR3 coding DNA: TGTGCCAGCTCACCACCCGGGACAGGGGACACCGGGGAGCTGTTTTTT.

This clonotype has more than one count but fewer than ten. The genes are TRBV7-2 and TRBJ2-7; D is perhaps TRBD1 or TRBD2 (5 bases each). Germline loops: CDR1 SGHTA, CDR2 FQGNSA. The CDR3 sequence is 15 residues long. Trimming left V 2 bases short and J 0 bases short, with 11 bases between. CDR3 region: CASSLNGATSYEQYF. Here the CDR3 DNA reads TGTGCCAGCAGCTTAAACGGGGCCACCTCCTACGAGCAGTACTTC.

This chain links TRBV7-6 with TRBJ2-2, with D uncertain. V was clipped by 5 bases and J by 6 bases, with 22 bases between them. Germline lookup yields CDR1 SGHVS and CDR2 FNYEAQ. The CDR3 length is 17 residues. The CDR3 sequence: CASSRLPAAPLSGELFF. The CDR3, as DNA: TGTGCCAGCAGCCGATTGCCGGCGGCCCCCCTATCCGGGGAGCTGTTTTTT.

At least ten counts were recorded for this clonotype. This chain joins TRBV10-1 and TRBJ1-1; TRBD1 agrees at 9 bases. Per the germline V gene, CDR1 is WNHNN and CDR2 is SYGVQD (reference sequence). The CDR3 covers 14 residues. Trimming at V came to 4 bases and at J to 4 bases, leaving 4 bases not matched to a gene. The CDR3 here is CASSGTGDGTEAFF. The CDR3 DNA is TGCGCCAGCAGTGGGACAGGGGACGGCACTGAAGCTTTCTTT.

This rearrangement joins TRBV4-3 to TRBJ1-1, with unresolved D. This CDR3 is built from 16 residues. V lost 0 bases to trimming and J lost 1 base, with 12 bases between them. Germline-derived CDR1 and CDR2 are LGHNA and YSLEER. The CDR3 sequence is CASSQDRGAANTEAFF. The CDR3 DNA sequence: TGCGCCAGCAGCCAAGATCGGGGTGCCGCGAACACTGAAGCTTTCTTT.

Here the CDR3 reads CASNTWGVNTGELFF. CDR3 nucleotides: TGTGCCAGCAACACCTGGGGGGTGAACACCGGGGAGCTGTTTTTT. This chain uses TRBV12-3 or TRBV12-4 with TRBJ2-2; possibly TRBD2 for D (6 bases). Trimming left V 7 bases short and J 1 base short, with 13 bases between. The CDR3 contains 15 residues.

The table lists this clonotype with many counts. This rearrangement joins TRBV10-2 to TRBJ2-7, with D possibly called TRBD1 or TRBD2 (5 bases each). CDR1 is WSHSY, CDR2 SAAADI, per germline. The ends were cut back, 2 bases at V and 3 bases at J, with 8 bases in the middle. This CDR3 region has 13 residues. The CDR3 DNA reads TGCGCCAGCAGTGAGAGAGGGGACTACGAGCAGTACTTC. Amino acid sequence: CASSERGDYEQYF.

This clonotype has a count of ten or more. This sequence joins TRBV6-6 and TRBJ2-7; tentatively, D is TRBD1 or TRBD2 (5 bases each). The ends were cut back, 0 bases at V and 6 bases at J, with 15 bases in the middle. The length of the CDR3 is 15 residues. Germline assignment: CDR1 MNHNY and CDR2 SVGAGI (reference sequence). The CDR3 region has the DNA TGTGCCAGCAGTTACTCCGGGGCCCGCGACCTCGAGCAGTACTTC. This codes for CASSYSGARDLEQYF.

At least ten counts were recorded for this clonotype. The rearrangement joins TRBV12-3 or TRBV12-4 to TRBJ1-3; 7 bases agree with TRBD1. V was clipped by 5 bases and J by 4 bases; unmatched bases: 5. This CDR3 is built from 14 residues. In DNA, the CDR3 is TGTGCCAGCAGTCCAGGGGGTTCAGGAAACACCATATATTTT. This sequence encodes CASSPGGSGNTIYF.

This chain links TRBV7-2 with TRBJ2-7, with unresolved D. This CDR3 comprises 14 residues. Deletions cut 1 base from V and 1 base from J, with 8 bases between. CDR1 and CDR2 from the germline V gene are SGHTA and FQGNSA. This CDR3 is CASSLDEGSYEQYF. The CDR3 bases are TGTGCCAGCAGCTTAGATGAAGGGTCCTACGAGCAGTACTTC. The full variable domain, completed using reference TRBV7-2 and TRBJ2-7, is GAGVSQSPSNKVTEKGKDVELRCDPISGHTALYWYRQSLGQGLEFLIYFQGNSAPDKSGLPSDRFSAERTGGSVSTLTIQRTQQEDSAVYLCASSLDEGSYEQYFGPGTRLTVT.

This clonotype has ten or more counts. This sequence joins TRBV5-5 and TRBJ2-7; 7 bases fit TRBD1. Trimming took 5 bases from V and 1 from J; bases not matched to a gene: 9. The V gene's germline CDR1 is SGHKS and CDR2 YYEKEE (reference sequence). The CDR3 extends over 15 amino acids. In nucleotides, the CDR3 is TGTGCCAGCAGTACCGAGACAGGGCCATCCTACGAGCAGTACTTC. Amino acid sequence: CASSTETGPSYEQYF.

There are many counts of this clonotype. The chain is built from TRBV5-1 and TRBJ1-2; tentatively, D is TRBD1 (6 bases). The CDR3 contains 14 residues. Trimming left V 4 bases short and J 1 base short, with 11 bases between. Germline CDR1 reads SGHRS; CDR2 reads YFSETQ. This chain's CDR3 is CASSPGDGNYGYTF. CDR3 in DNA: TGCGCCAGCAGCCCAGGGGACGGTAACTATGGCTACACCTTC.

This clonotype was seen repeatedly, ten times or more. The chain has TRBV28 and TRBJ2-5; tentative D call: TRBD1 (5 bases). V was trimmed by 6 bases and J by 1 base, leaving 12 bases between them. Germline V gene data show CDR1 as MDHEN and CDR2 as SYDVKM. This CDR3 region has 14 residues. CDR3 coding DNA: TGTGCCAGCAGCCCCCAGGACACCCAAGAGACCCAGTACTTC. This encodes CASSPQDTQETQYF.

The table lists this clonotype with a few counts. The V gene is TRBV6-1, the J gene TRBJ2-3; D not certain. This CDR3 region has 14 residues. Germline-derived CDR1 and CDR2 are MNHNS and SASEGT. The V and J ends lost 2 bases and 4 bases respectively, with 10 bases between them. CDR3 loop: CASSEMGISDTQYF. CDR3 nucleotide sequence: TGTGCCAGCAGTGAAATGGGGATCTCAGATACGCAGTATTTT.

This clonotype was found many times. This chain connects TRBV4-3 to TRBJ2-7; D may be TRBD1 (6 bases). V lost 1 base and J 2 bases, leaving 9 bases between the germline ends. This CDR3 is 14 amino acids long. Germline loops: CDR1 LGHNA, CDR2 YSLEER. The CDR3 DNA follows: TGCGCCAGCAGCCAAGTGCAGGGGCCCTACGAGCAGTACTTC. This codes for CASSQVQGPYEQYF.

This clonotype has a count of ten or more. The chain carries TRBV20-1 and TRBJ1-1; TRBD1 matches at 7 bases. V trimming: 0 bases; J trimming: 1 base; junction bases outside the gene matches: 2. Germline CDR1 is DFQATT and CDR2 is SNEGSKA (reference sequence). The CDR3 contains 14 residues. The CDR3, as DNA: TGCAGTGCTAGAGATCCAGGGGGGAACACTGAAGCTTTCTTT. Amino acid sequence: CSARDPGGNTEAFF.

This clonotype has at least ten counts. V gene TRBV7-6 combines with J gene TRBJ1-6; 9 bases map to TRBD1. Trimming took 4 bases from V and 7 from J; bases not matched to a gene: 8. This CDR3 has 16 residues. CDR1 SGHVS and CDR2 FNYEAQ come from the germline V gene. CDR3 loop: CASSSSTGGPNSPLHF. The DNA for the CDR3 is TGTGCCAGCAGCTCATCCACAGGGGGCCCGAATTCACCCCTCCACTTT.

This clonotype is deemed medium-sized. The chain links TRBV5-5 to TRBJ1-5, with D perhaps matching TRBD1 (5 bases). Deletions cut 4 bases from V and 2 bases from J, with 16 bases between. In germline, CDR1 is SGHKS, CDR2 YYEKEE (reference sequence). This CDR3 has 16 amino acids. The CDR3 reads CASSPDRFQGNQPQHF. The CDR3 DNA sequence: TGTGCCAGCAGCCCCGACAGATTTCAAGGCAATCAGCCCCAGCATTTT.

This clonotype was counted only a few times. The chain joins TRBV14 to TRBJ1-1; TRBD1 agrees at 9 bases. CDR1 and CDR2 from the germline V gene are SGHDN and FVKESK. This CDR3 spans 16 amino acids. J gave up 2 bases and V 5 bases, and 9 bases lay outside the gene matches. CDR3 sequence reads: CASSDGQGTFNTEAFF. DNA of the CDR3: TGTGCCAGCAGCGACGGACAGGGGACCTTTAACACTGAAGCTTTCTTT.

This clonotype was seen a handful of times. The chain carries TRBV11-3 and TRBJ2-7, with D perhaps being TRBD1 or TRBD2 (5 bases each). The CDR3 contains 15 residues. The germline V gene encodes CDR1 SGHNT and CDR2 YENEEA. V dropped 5 bases and J dropped 3 bases, with 17 bases sitting between them. CDR3 residues: CASSPPRDGYYEQYF. The DNA of the CDR3 is TGTGCCAGCAGCCCCCCCCGGGACGGATACTACGAGCAGTACTTC.

Only a few counts were recorded for this clonotype. The CDR3 reads CASSQEVAGGPYNEQFF. The CDR3 DNA is TGCGCCAGCAGCCAAGAGGTAGCGGGGGGTCCCTACAATGAGCAGTTCTTC. The J gene is TRBJ2-1, the V gene TRBV4-3; 10 bases map to TRBD2. J was trimmed by 2 bases and V by 0 bases; bases with no gene match: 4. Germline V gene lookup returns CDR1 LGHNA and CDR2 YSLEER. CDR3 length: 17 residues.